These T cell receptor beta chains were read from a single sample in a study of PD-L1 blockade in urothelial cancer. TCRdb keeps only in-frame clones here, not all; method: immunoSEQ multiplex PCR. In the table there are some 120,000 clones, about four fifths of which are singletons. This specimen was PBMCs, taken around atezolizumab (anti-PD-L1) treatment. The receptors were sampled from a man in his fifties or sixties with urothelial cancer. Each CDR3 is given with its conserved first and last residue. D genes are given only for firm matches. A row's size may be missing; if present it is once, few, many or a size class.

NA NA TRBJ2-7 TRBV29-1 CSARDSPYEQYF TGCAGCGCCCGAGACAGTCCCTACGAGCAGTACTTC
TRBD1 NA TRBJ1-5 TRBV28 CASSSGQGAYSNQPQHF TGTGCCAGCAGCAGCGGACAGGGAGCCTATAGCAATCAGCCCCAGCATTTT
NA NA TRBJ2-1 TRBV27 CASSARAGASYNEQFF TGTGCCAGCAGTGCCCGGGCGGGGGCCTCCTACAATGAGCAGTTCTTC
TRBD2 NA TRBJ2-4 TRBV7-9 CASSTGLADKIAKNIQYF TGTGCCAGCAGCACGGGACTAGCGGACAAAATAGCCAAAAACATTCAGTACTTC
TRBD2 once TRBJ2-5 TRBV18 CASSPDTSAEETQYF TGTGCCAGCTCACCTGACACTAGCGCAGAAGAGACCCAGTACTTC
TRBD2 NA TRBJ2-1 TRBV5-1 CASSSTSGSQGEQFF TGCGCCAGCAGCTCGACTAGCGGGAGTCAGGGTGAGCAGTTCTTC
NA NA TRBJ1-4 TRBV9 CASSVDGGGTNEKLFF TGTGCCAGCAGCGTAGACGGGGGGGGAACTAATGAAAAACTGTTTTTT
NA NA TRBJ2-7 TRBV28 CASSLGRMGYEQYF TGTGCCAGCAGTTTAGGGAGGATGGGCTACGAGCAGTACTTC
NA NA TRBJ1-1 TRBV7-6 CASSLAVVGTEAFF TGTGCCAGCAGCTTAGCCGTTGTCGGGACTGAAGCTTTCTTT
TRBD2 NA TRBJ2-3 TRBV7-6 CASSSHGGLAGTDTQYF TGTGCCAGCAGCTCCCACGGGGGACTAGCGGGCACAGATACGCAGTATTTT
NA NA TRBJ2-5 TRBV5-4 CASSLQGQETQYF TGTGCCAGCAGCTTACAGGGCCAAGAGACCCAGTACTTC
NA NA TRBJ1-1 TRBV11-2 CASSSVTGGGQITGTEAFF TGTGCCAGCAGCTCTGTCACAGGCGGGGGGCAAATCACGGGCACTGAAGCTTTCTTT
NA once TRBJ1-1 TRBV29-1 CSVEGGGQNTEAFF TGCAGCGTTGAGGGCGGGGGCCAGAACACTGAAGCTTTCTTT
NA NA TRBJ1-4 TRBV28 CASKRGDEKLFF TGTGCCAGCAAGCGGGGAGATGAAAAACTGTTTTTT
NA NA TRBJ1-2 TRBV2 CASSPDSSTTYGYTF TGTGCCAGCAGTCCGGACAGCTCAACAACCTATGGCTACACCTTC
TRBD1 NA TRBJ1-6 TRBV7-9 CASSAMGQGDSPLHF TGTGCCAGCAGCGCAATGGGACAGGGTGATTCACCCCTCCACTTT
NA NA TRBJ2-5 TRBV7-9 CASSHGGLGSYQETQYF TGTGCCAGCAGCCACGGAGGTCTGGGGTCGTACCAAGAGACCCAGTACTTC
NA NA TRBJ2-2 TRBV7-2 CASSLGRRQTGELFF TGTGCCAGCAGCTTGGGTCGGAGACAGACCGGGGAGCTGTTTTTT
TRBD2 NA TRBJ2-1 TRBV9 CASSARLAGDNEQFF TGTGCCAGCAGCGCCCGACTAGCGGGGGACAATGAGCAGTTCTTC
TRBD1 NA TRBJ1-6 TRBV4-1 CASSQTGAYNSPLHF TGCGCCAGCAGCCAAACAGGGGCATATAATTCACCCCTCCACTTT
TRBD1 NA TRBJ1-1 TRBV5-4 CASSWTGGNTEAFF TGTGCCAGCAGCTGGACAGGGGGGAACACTGAAGCTTTCTTT
TRBD1 NA TRBJ2-2 TRBV27 CASSTGTGDFGELFF TGTGCCAGCAGCACCGGGACAGGGGATTTCGGGGAGCTGTTTTTT
NA few TRBJ2-5 TRBV5-4 CASSSGQTQYF TGTGCCAGCAGCAGTGGGCAGACCCAGTACTTC
NA NA TRBJ2-5 TRBV28 CASSLRNAQETQYF TGTGCCAGCAGTCTTCGTAACGCGCAAGAGACCCAGTACTTC
TRBD1 NA TRBJ2-7 TRBV7-9 CASSFPLGQGATYEQYF TGTGCCAGCAGCTTCCCACTTGGACAGGGGGCCACCTACGAGCAGTACTTC
TRBD2 NA TRBJ2-1 TRBV2 CASSEREWGEQFF TGTGCCAGCAGTGAGCGGGAGTGGGGTGAGCAGTTCTTC
TRBD1 NA TRBJ2-3 TRBV18 CASSLQGAADTQYF TGTGCCAGCTCACTACAGGGGGCAGCAGATACGCAGTATTTT
NA NA TRBJ2-6 TRBV18 CASSPGAGANVLTF TGTGCCAGCTCACCCGGGGCTGGGGCCAACGTCCTGACTTTC
NA once TRBJ2-1 TRBV4-2 CASSQPLAVGGNEQFF TGTGCCAGCAGCCAACCCTTAGCGGTAGGAGGCAATGAGCAGTTCTTC
NA NA TRBJ2-7 TRBV28 CASRTDRADYEQYF TGTGCCAGCAGGACGGACAGAGCGGACTACGAGCAGTACTTC
TRBD1 NA TRBJ1-3 TRBV9 CASSQYGTGSSGNTIYF TGTGCCAGCAGCCAATACGGGACAGGGAGCTCTGGAAACACCATATATTTT
NA NA TRBJ2-2 TRBV5-1 CASSRTGNTGELFF TGCGCCAGCTCACGGACGGGAAACACCGGGGAGCTGTTTTTT
NA NA TRBJ1-4 TRBV9 CASSQVAGGVGEKLFF TGTGCCAGCAGCCAAGTTGCGGGCGGGGTTGGTGAAAAACTGTTTTTT
TRBD1 NA TRBJ2-7 TRBV10-3 CAISDPGTGPYEQYF TGTGCCATCAGTGACCCCGGGACAGGTCCCTACGAGCAGTACTTC
TRBD1 NA TRBJ1-6 TRBV30 CAWSVMTGSSPLHF TGTGCCTGGAGTGTGATGACAGGGTCGTCACCCCTCCACTTT
NA NA TRBJ2-7 TRBV28 CASSTQTATSSYEQYF TGTGCCAGCAGTACGCAGACAGCTACAAGCTCCTACGAGCAGTACTTC
NA once TRBJ2-1 TRBV19 CASSIEEGYNEQFF TGTGCCAGTAGTATAGAGGAGGGGTACAATGAGCAGTTCTTC
NA NA TRBJ2-2 TRBV5-1 CARVRVFNPGELFF TGCGCCAGGGTCCGGGTTTTCAACCCCGGGGAGCTGTTTTTT
NA once TRBJ1-5 TRBV27 CASSFVNQPQHF TGTGCCAGCAGTTTTGTAAATCAGCCCCAGCATTTT
TRBD1 NA TRBJ1-1 TRBV7-9 CASSPTGSRNEAFF TGTGCCAGCAGCCCGACAGGGAGTAGGAATGAAGCTTTCTTT
NA NA TRBJ2-1 TRBV5-1 CASRLGGQVYNEQFF TGCGCCAGCAGGCTCGGCGGGCAAGTTTACAATGAGCAGTTCTTC
NA NA TRBJ2-5 TRBV19 CASSMGRGTETQYF TGTGCCAGTAGTATGGGCAGGGGAACGGAGACCCAGTACTTC
NA NA TRBJ1-1 TRBV20-1 CSAMRGNGAFF TGCAGTGCTATGCGGGGGAACGGAGCTTTCTTT
TRBD2 NA TRBJ2-3 TRBV27 CASSFLTSVRTDTQYF TGTGCCAGCAGTTTCCTGACTAGCGTTCGCACAGATACGCAGTATTTT
TRBD2 NA TRBJ2-1 TRBV11-2 CASSLELAGPYNEQFF TGTGCCAGCAGCTTAGAACTAGCGGGACCCTACAATGAGCAGTTCTTC
NA NA TRBJ2-2 TRBV7-6 CASSLTGTGELFF TGTGCCAGCAGCTTAACAGGGACCGGGGAGCTGTTTTTT
NA NA TRBJ1-2 TRBV19 CASRTADRQWYGYTF TGTGCCAGTAGAACCGCTGACAGGCAATGGTATGGCTACACCTTC
NA NA TRBJ2-1 TRBV9 CASSVNPTSEQFF TGTGCCAGCAGCGTCAACCCAACCAGTGAGCAGTTCTTC
NA NA TRBJ2-6 TRBV5-1 CASSLGGASGANVLTF TGCGCCAGCAGCTTGGGGGGAGCCTCTGGGGCCAACGTCCTGACTTTC
TRBD1 NA TRBJ2-7 TRBV7-2 CASSLVMSSGGTYEQYF TGTGCCAGCAGCTTAGTTATGTCGTCAGGGGGCACATACGAGCAGTACTTC
TRBD1 NA TRBJ2-5 TRBV7-7 CASSLGQEQVTQYF TGTGCTAGCAGCTTAGGACAGGAACAGGTGACCCAGTACTTC
TRBD1 NA TRBJ2-6 TRBV23-1 CASSHPPDRGLVGANVLTF TGCGCCAGCAGTCACCCGCCGGACAGGGGGCTGGTTGGGGCCAACGTCCTGACTTTC